Listed below are T cell receptor beta chains from one sample, sequenced in a study of beta chain features in type 1 diabetes. The data were produced by immunoSEQ multiplex PCR, yet TCRdb's version contains in-frame clones alone and is incomplete. The table lists some 150,000 clones, more than 10% of them singletons. Specimen: central memory CD4+ T cells from blood. These TCRs come from a man between 18 and 35 years old with type 1 diabetes. CDR3s include the opening cysteine and the closing phenylalanine or tryptophan. The D gene is left open where the match is weak. A clone size is listed for some rows: how often the clone was seen (once, few, many), or a class if it is expanded.

j_call clone_size d_call v_call cdr3_nt cdr3_aa
TRBJ1-1 - - TRBV11-2 TGTGCCAGCAGCTTAGATCAAGTCAACACTGAAGCTTTCTTT CASSLDQVNTEAFF
TRBJ2-1 few - TRBV5-4 TGTGCCAGCAGCTTGGTGCAGGTCTACAATGAGCAGTTCTTC CASSLVQVYNEQFF
TRBJ1-2 few - TRBV27 TGTGCCAGCAGTTTAGACCTTCGGGGCTACACCTTC CASSLDLRGYTF
TRBJ1-1 few - TRBV2 TGTGCCAGCAGTGAAGCAGGGACGGACACTGAAGCTTTCTTT CASSEAGTDTEAFF
TRBJ1-5 many - TRBV2 TGTGCCAGCAGTGAGAGGCAGGTCCTTAGCAATCAGCCCCAGCATTTT CASSERQVLSNQPQHF
TRBJ2-1 - TRBD2 TRBV10-2 TGCGCCAGCAGCCGACTAGCGGGGGGGAATGAGCAGTTCTTC CASSRLAGGNEQFF
TRBJ2-7 - - TRBV20-1 TGCAGTGCTGCCTTCAGGGAAGAGCAGTACTTC CSAAFREEQYF
TRBJ2-3 - TRBD2 TRBV27 TGTGCCAGCAGATTTAGCGGGGGGACGCCAGATACGCAGTATTTT CASRFSGGTPDTQYF
TRBJ2-1 - - TRBV6-5 TGTGCCAGCAGTTACTCACTAGCCAATGCTTACAATGAGCAGTTCTTC CASSYSLANAYNEQFF
TRBJ2-7 few - TRBV7-2 TGTGCCAGCAGCTTAGTTGGCCACGAGCAGTACTTC CASSLVGHEQYF
TRBJ2-3 few - TRBV29-1 TGCAGCGGTCGCCCGACAGGCCGCACAGATACGCAGTATTTT CSGRPTGRTDTQYF
TRBJ2-4 many - TRBV23-1 TGCGCCAGCATCCCTACCCCCGGGGACGAGAACATTCAGTACTTC CASIPTPGDENIQYF
TRBJ2-3 few - TRBV6-5 TGTGCCAGCAGATCCGGTAAAGATACGCAGTATTTT CASRSGKDTQYF
TRBJ1-6 - - TRBV7-3 TGTGCCAGCAGCCTGGACCCCAATTCACCCCTCCACTTT CASSLDPNSPLHF
TRBJ2-5 few - TRBV4-1 TGCGCCAGCAGCCAAGAAGGGGTCTTGGGGGGGACCCAGTACTTC CASSQEGVLGGTQYF
TRBJ2-2 few - TRBV4-1 TGCGCCAGCAGCCAAGTTAACATGGGGCTGGATACCGGGGAGCTGTTTTTT CASSQVNMGLDTGELFF
TRBJ1-5 few - TRBV15 TGTGCCACCAGCACCAGGGAAGCCCTCCTGAGTAGCAATCAGCCCCAGCATTTT CATSTREALLSSNQPQHF
TRBJ2-3 - TRBD1 TRBV5-4 TGTGCCAGCAGCCAAGGGACAGGGGGCACAGATACGCAGTATTTT CASSQGTGGTDTQYF
TRBJ2-5 - - TRBV5-1 TGCGCCAGCAGCTTTGATCGTAGTCCGGAGACCCAGTACTTC CASSFDRSPETQYF
TRBJ2-7 many - TRBV7-9 TGTGCCAGCAGTAGGGACGGATGGAGGGAGCAGTACTTC CASSRDGWREQYF
TRBJ2-3 few - TRBV6-4 TGTGCCAGCAGTGAGCAGGGAACCAGCACAGATACGCAGTATTTT CASSEQGTSTDTQYF
TRBJ1-3 - - TRBV18 TGTGCCAGCTCACCACAGCCGGTTTCGACCTCTGGAAACACCATATATTTT CASSPQPVSTSGNTIYF
TRBJ2-7 few - TRBV5-1 TGCGCCAGCAGCTTGGAAAAGAGCGAGCAGTACTTC CASSLEKSEQYF
TRBJ2-5 few - TRBV6-5 TGTGCCAGTGACTCAAGTTCTTCGCGGGGTCAGACCCAGTACTTC CASDSSSSRGQTQYF
TRBJ2-3 - - TRBV6-5 TGTGCCAGCAGTCCTGGGGACCTCTCGGATACGCAGTATTTT CASSPGDLSDTQYF
TRBJ1-2 - - TRBV7-2 TGTGCCAGCAGCTTAGCGCCCGCAGGAATGGAGGGCTACACCTTC CASSLAPAGMEGYTF
TRBJ1-6 few - TRBV30 TGTGCCTGGAGTCTTTCAGCTCAATCACCCCTCCACTTT CAWSLSAQSPLHF
TRBJ1-1 - - TRBV30 TGTGCCTGGAGTGTACAGGAGAACACTGAAGCTTTCTTT CAWSVQENTEAFF
TRBJ1-1 many - TRBV28 TGTGCCAGCAAATGGGGGGTAGTCGCTTTCTTT CASKWGVVAFF
TRBJ2-3 - TRBD2 TRBV2 TGTGCCAGCGGCGACAGCGGGGGCTCAGATACGCAGTATTTT CASGDSGGSDTQYF
TRBJ2-1 few TRBD2 TRBV7-3 TGTGCCAGCAGCTTAGATAGCGGGGGGTACAATGAGCAGTTCTTC CASSLDSGGYNEQFF
TRBJ2-7 - - TRBV27 TGTGCCAGCAGTTTCCGAGGGACCTACGAGCAGTACTTC CASSFRGTYEQYF
TRBJ2-5 - - TRBV7-7 TGTGCCAGCAGCCTTACAGGGAGCGGGGCCCAGTACTTC CASSLTGSGAQYF
TRBJ2-5 few TRBD2 TRBV30 TGTGCCTGGAGTAGCGGGAAAGAGACCCAGTACTTC CAWSSGKETQYF
TRBJ2-3 - - TRBV28 TGTGCCAGCCTGGAAGGCATGACAGATACGCAGTATTTT CASLEGMTDTQYF
TRBJ1-1 few - TRBV16 TGTGCCAGCACCTATAGGGGGGGCGCTGAAGCTTTCTTT CASTYRGGAEAFF